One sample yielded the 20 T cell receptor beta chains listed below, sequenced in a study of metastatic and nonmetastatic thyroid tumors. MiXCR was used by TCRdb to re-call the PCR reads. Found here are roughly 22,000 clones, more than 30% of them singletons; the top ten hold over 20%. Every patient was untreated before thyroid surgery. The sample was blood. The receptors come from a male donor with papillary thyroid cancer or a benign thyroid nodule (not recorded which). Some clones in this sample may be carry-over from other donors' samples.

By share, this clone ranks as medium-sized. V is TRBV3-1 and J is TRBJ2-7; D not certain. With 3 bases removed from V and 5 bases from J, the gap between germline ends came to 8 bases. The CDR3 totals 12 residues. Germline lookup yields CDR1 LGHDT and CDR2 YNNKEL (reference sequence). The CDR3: CASSHLADEQYF. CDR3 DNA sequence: TGTGCCAGCAGCCACTTGGCCGACGAGCAGTACTTC.

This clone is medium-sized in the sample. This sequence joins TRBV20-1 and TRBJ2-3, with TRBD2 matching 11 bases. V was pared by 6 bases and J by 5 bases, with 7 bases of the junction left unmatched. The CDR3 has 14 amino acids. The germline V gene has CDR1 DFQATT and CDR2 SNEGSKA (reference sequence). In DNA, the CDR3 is TGCAGTGCCGAACTAGCGGGAGCTCTAGATACGCAGTATTTT. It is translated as CSAELAGALDTQYF.

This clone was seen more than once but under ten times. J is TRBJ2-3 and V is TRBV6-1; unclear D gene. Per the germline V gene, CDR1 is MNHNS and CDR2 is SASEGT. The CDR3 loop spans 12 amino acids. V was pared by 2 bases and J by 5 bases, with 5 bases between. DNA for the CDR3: TGTGCCAGCAGTGAATCGGTAGATACGCAGTATTTT. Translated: CASSESVDTQYF.

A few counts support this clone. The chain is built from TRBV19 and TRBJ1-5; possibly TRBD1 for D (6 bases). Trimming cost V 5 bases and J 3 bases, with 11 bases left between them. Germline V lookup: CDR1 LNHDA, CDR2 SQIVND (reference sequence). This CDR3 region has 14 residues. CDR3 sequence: CASSLRGDNQPQHF. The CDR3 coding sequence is TGTGCCAGTAGTCTCAGGGGTGACAATCAGCCCCAGCATTTT.

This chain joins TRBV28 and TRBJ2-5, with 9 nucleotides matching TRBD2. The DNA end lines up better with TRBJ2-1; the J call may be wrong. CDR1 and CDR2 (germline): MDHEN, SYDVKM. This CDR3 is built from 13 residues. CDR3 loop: CASSLSLAGEQFF. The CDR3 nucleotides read TGTGCCAGCAGTTTAAGCCTAGCGGGAGAGCAGTTCTTC.

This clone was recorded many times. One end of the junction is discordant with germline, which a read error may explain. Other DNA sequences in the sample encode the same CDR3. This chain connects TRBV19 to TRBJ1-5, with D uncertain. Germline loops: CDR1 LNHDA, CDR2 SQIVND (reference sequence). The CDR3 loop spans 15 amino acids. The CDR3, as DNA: TGTGCCAGTAGTATGATCTTAATGAGCAATCAACCCCAGCATTTT. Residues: CASSMILMSNQPQHF.

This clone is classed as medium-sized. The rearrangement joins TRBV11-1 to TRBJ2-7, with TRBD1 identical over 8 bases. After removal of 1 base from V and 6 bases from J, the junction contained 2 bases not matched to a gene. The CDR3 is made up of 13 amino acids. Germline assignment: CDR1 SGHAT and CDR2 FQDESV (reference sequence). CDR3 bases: TGTGCCAGCAGCTTAGAGGACAGGGCCGAGCAGTACTTC. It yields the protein CASSLEDRAEQYF.

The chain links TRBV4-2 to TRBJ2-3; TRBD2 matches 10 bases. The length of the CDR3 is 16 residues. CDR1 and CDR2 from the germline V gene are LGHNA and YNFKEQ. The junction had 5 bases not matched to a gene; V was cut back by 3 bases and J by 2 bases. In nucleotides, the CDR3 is TGTGCCAGCAGCCAGAGGACTAGCGGTTCCACAGATACGCAGTATTTT. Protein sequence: CASSQRTSGSTDTQYF.

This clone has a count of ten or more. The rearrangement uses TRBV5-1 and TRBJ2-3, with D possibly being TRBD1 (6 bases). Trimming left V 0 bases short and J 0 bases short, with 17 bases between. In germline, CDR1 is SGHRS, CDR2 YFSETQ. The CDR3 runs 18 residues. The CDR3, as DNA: TGCGCCAGCAGCTTGGAGGGCTGGGGGCGAGCTAGCACAGATACGCAGTATTTT. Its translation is CASSLEGWGRASTDTQYF.

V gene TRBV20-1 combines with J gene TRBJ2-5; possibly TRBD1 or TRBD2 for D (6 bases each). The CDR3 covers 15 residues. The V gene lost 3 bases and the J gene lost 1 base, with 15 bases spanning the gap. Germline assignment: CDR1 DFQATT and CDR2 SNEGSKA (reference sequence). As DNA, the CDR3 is TGCAGTGCTAGTACAGGGAAGGGAGGCCAAGAGACCCAGTACTTC. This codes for CSASTGKGGQETQYF.

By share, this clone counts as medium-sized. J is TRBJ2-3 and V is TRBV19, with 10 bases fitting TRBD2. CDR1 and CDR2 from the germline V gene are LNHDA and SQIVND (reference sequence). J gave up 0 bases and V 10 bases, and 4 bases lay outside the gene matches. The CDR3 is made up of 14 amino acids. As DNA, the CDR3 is TGTGCCACTCAGACTAGCGGGAGCACAGATACGCAGTATTTT. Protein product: CATQTSGSTDTQYF.

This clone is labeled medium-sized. For the CDR3, the DNA is TGTGCCAGTAGTCCCCCGGGGCGCACTGAAGCTTTCTTT. Translated, it gives CASSPPGRTEAFF. The chain links TRBV19 to TRBJ1-1; weak D call: TRBD1 (5 bases). The V end was cut by 5 bases, the J end by 4 bases, with 11 bases between. This CDR3 spans 13 amino acids. In germline, CDR1 is LNHDA, CDR2 SQIVND (reference sequence).

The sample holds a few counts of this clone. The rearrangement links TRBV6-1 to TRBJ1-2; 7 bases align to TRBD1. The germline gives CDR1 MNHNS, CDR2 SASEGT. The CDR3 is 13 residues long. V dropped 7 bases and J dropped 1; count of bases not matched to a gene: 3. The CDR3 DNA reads TGTGCCAGCACTGGGACAGTTAACTATGGCTACACCTTC. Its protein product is CASTGTVNYGYTF.

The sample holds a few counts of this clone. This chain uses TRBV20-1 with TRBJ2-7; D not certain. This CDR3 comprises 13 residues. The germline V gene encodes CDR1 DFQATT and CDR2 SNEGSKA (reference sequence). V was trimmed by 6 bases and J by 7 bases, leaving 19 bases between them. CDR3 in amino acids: CSAPNTVTEEQYF. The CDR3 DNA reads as TGCAGTGCACCTAATACCGTTACGGAAGAGCAGTACTTC.

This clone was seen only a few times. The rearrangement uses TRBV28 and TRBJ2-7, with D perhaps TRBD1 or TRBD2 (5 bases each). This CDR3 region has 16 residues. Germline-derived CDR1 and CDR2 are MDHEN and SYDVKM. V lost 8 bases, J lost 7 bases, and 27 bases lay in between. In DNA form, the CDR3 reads TGTGCCAGCGGCTCCGGTCCTTGGGACGGTGACGTGGAGCAGTACTTC. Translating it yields CASGSGPWDGDVEQYF.

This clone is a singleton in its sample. CDR3: CSASRPVGIYGYTF. DNA for the CDR3: TGCAGTGCTAGCCGCCCGGTGGGCATCTATGGCTACACCTTC. J is TRBJ1-2 and V is TRBV20-1; D is unclear. Trimming removed 3 bases from V and 4 bases from J, with 15 bases in between. The CDR3 runs to 14 residues. CDR1 and CDR2 (germline): DFQATT, SNEGSKA (reference sequence).

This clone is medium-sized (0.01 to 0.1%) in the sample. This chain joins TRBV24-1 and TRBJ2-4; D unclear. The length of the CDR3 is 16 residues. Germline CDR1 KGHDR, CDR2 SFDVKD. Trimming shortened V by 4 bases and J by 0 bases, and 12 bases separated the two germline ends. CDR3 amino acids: CATSEWSTLAKNIQYF. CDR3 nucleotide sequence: TGTGCCACCAGTGAGTGGAGCACGCTAGCCAAAAACATTCAGTACTTC.

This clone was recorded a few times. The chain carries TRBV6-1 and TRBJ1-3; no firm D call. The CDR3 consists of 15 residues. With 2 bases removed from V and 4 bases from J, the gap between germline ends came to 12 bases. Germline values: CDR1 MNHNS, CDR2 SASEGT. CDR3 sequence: CASSESEGGGNTIYF. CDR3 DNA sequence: TGTGCCAGCAGTGAATCGGAAGGTGGGGGAAACACCATATATTTT.

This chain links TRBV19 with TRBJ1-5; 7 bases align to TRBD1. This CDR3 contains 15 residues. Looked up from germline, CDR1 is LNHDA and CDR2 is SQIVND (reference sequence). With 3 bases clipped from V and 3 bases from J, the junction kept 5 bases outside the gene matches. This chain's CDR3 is CASSIRDRNNQPQHF. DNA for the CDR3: TGTGCCAGTAGTATCCGGGACAGAAACAATCAGCCCCAGCATTTT.

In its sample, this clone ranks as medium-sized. This CDR3 is CASSGREDGGEQFF. For the CDR3, the DNA is TGTGCCAGCAGCGGGCGGGAGGACGGGGGTGAGCAGTTCTTC. The chain uses TRBV11-3 and TRBJ2-1; 8 bases line up with TRBD2. The CDR3 consists of 14 residues. The V and J ends lost 5 bases and 9 bases, in that order; junction bases with no gene match: 9. CDR1 and CDR2 (germline): SGHNT, YENEEA. Full variable domain (remainder filled in from reference TRBV11-3 and TRBJ2-1): EAGVVQSPRYKIIEKKQPVAFWCNPISGHNTLYWYLQNLGQGPELLIRYENEEAVDDSQLPKDRFSAERLKGVDSTLKIQPAELGDSAVYLCASSGREDGGEQFFGPGTRLTVL.